This TCR beta chain was documented in a study of shared clonotypes between healthy human individuals. At the level of the study: Per donor, three plates held CD4 naive cells, three held CD4 memory, two held CD8 naive and one held CD8 memory. Whole-study results and caveats: The study found about 5% of naive CD4 clonotypes shared across four donors. Generation probabilities were higher for clonotypes shared across all four sorted-subset donors than for unshared ones.

About this clone itself: What it binds is not known.

Positive CCR7 selection of CD45RO-negative cells yielded the naive CD8 cells, and terminally differentiated effector memory CD45RA+ cells were excluded. Donors included only healthy HIV-negative adults lacking recent acute infections or vaccinations. Germline CDR1 reads SGHRS; CDR2 reads YFSETQ. Trimming took off 2 bases at V and 0 bases at J, with 7 bases between the two ends. The CDR3 runs to 14 residues. Measured with immunoSEQ multiplex PCR; TCRdb has only the in-frame clones, and not every one. Here the sample spans under 600,000 clones, 95% to 98% being singletons. The sequenced sample consisted of naive CD8+ T cells sorted from blood. The sequence came from a man younger than 45 in good health. The rearrangement links TRBV5-1 to TRBJ2-3; TRBD2 might be the D (6 bases). The CDR3 DNA reads TGCGCCAGCAGCTTTCGGGGGAGCACAGATACGCAGTATTTT. Translation: CASSFRGSTDTQYF.